The 2 T cell receptor beta chains reported below all come from one sample, sequenced in a study of cytomegalovirus exposure and HLA in healthy donors. PCR employed 60 Vbeta and 13 Jbeta primers. The table came from immunoSEQ multiplex PCR; TCRdb's copy has only in-frame clones and leaves some out. The sample lists about 140,000 clones, 80% seen once, with about 2.2% in the top ten. Sequences were obtained from PBMCs. These receptors all come from a man aged 45-65 years in good health and CMV-seronegative.

This clone was counted once. V gene TRBV27 combines with J gene TRBJ2-2; D gene uncertain. Germline V gene lookup returns CDR1 MNHEY and CDR2 SMNVEV (reference sequence). There are 14 residues in the CDR3. Between the trimmed V and J ends, which lost 2 bases and 1 base, there was a span of 5 bases. The chain's CDR3 is CASSLRVNTGELFF. The CDR3 nucleotides are TGTGCCAGCAGTTTACGGGTGAACACCGGGGAGCTGTTTTTT.

V is TRBV18 and J is TRBJ2-3; D not certain. The V and J ends lost 2 bases and 4 bases respectively, with 10 bases between them. The CDR3 totals 14 residues. Per the germline V gene, CDR1 is KGHSH and CDR2 is LQKENI. In nucleotides, the CDR3 is TGTGCCAGCTCACCAATACAGAAGTCAGATACGCAGTATTTT. Its protein is CASSPIQKSDTQYF.